The TCR beta chain under discussion was sequenced for a study of T cells in Graves' hyperthyroidism and ophthalmopathy. The source material, RNA transcripts, was used to amplify TCR beta CDR3 regions. Carried out on the TCR CDR3, a first-round RT-PCR used the HTBI primer set. Each CDR3 protein gets one entry after TCRdb re-called the multiplex PCR reads with MiXCR. The sample gives about 380,000 distinct CDR3 sequences, about 18% of which show up once; 35% to 45% is in the top ten. The CDR3 runs 15 residues. V lost 2 bases and J lost 8; bases outside the gene matches: 9. Germline V gives CDR1 DFQATT, CDR2 SNEGSKA (reference sequence). This clonotype was detected ten times or more.

The rearrangement links TRBV20-1 to TRBJ2-1; 10 bases agree with TRBD2. This sequence was found in a man aged 18 to 30 with Graves' ophthalmopathy. The source material was blood. The CDR3 region is CSARKLAGLVDEQFF. CDR3 coding DNA: TGCAGTGCTAGAAAACTAGCGGGGTTAGTCGATGAGCAGTTCTTC.